The T cell receptor (beta chain) under discussion was sequenced for a study of T cell repertoires in cytomegalovirus infection. MiXCR, run by TCRdb on the reads, gives a single entry per CDR3 protein. The sample lists 570,000 or so distinct CDR3 sequences, around two fifths occurring once. In regard to this clonotype: Its specificity is not known.

The sequences come from cultured PBMCs, collected from culture after CMV antigen stimulation. The TCR was taken from a human donor in good health (CMV status not recorded). Some clones in this sample may be carry-over from other donors' samples.

The CDR3 DNA sequence: TGTGCCAGCAGCTTAGGGACTTGGGCCTACGAGCAGTACTTC. This translates into CASSLGTWAYEQYF. This chain links TRBV7-2 with TRBJ2-7; maybe TRBD2 (5 bases). The length of the CDR3 is 14 residues. Germline CDR1 SGHTA, CDR2 FQGNSA. V lost 1 base to trimming and J lost 2 bases, with 9 bases between them.